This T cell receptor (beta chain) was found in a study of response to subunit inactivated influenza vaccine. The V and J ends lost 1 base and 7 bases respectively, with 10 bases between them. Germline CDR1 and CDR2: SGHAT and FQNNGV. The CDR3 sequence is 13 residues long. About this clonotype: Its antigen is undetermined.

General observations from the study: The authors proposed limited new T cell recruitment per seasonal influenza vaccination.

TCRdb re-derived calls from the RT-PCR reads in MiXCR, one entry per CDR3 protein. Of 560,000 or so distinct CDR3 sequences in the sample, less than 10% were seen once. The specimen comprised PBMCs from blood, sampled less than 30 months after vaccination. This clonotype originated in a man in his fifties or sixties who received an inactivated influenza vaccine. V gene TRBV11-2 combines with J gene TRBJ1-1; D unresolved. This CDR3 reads CASSLASGNEAFF. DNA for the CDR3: TGTGCCAGCAGCTTAGCGTCCGGGAATGAAGCTTTCTTT.